The entry below gives a single T cell receptor (beta chain) sequence along with its context. These data originate in a study of blood T cells in healthy people across ages. A sample-barcoded 5' primer and a J-beta primer mix were used in a second PCR of roughly 7 to 11 cycles. TCRdb ran MiXCR on the 5' RACE reads and lists one entry per CDR3 protein. The repertoire holds roughly 2 million distinct CDR3 sequences, roughly 49% seen once, with roughly 2.1% in the top ten. In germline, CDR1 is SEHNR, CDR2 FQNEAQ (reference sequence). The CDR3 totals 12 residues. With V trimmed by 10 bases and J by 8 bases, 10 bases remained unmatched.

This TCR came from a middle-aged woman in good health. Sequencing was performed on blood. The chain recombines TRBV7-9 with TRBJ1-1; 7 bases are shared with TRBD1. The CDR3 coding sequence is TGTGCCACCACAGGGGTACCCTCCGAAGCTTTCTTT. Protein product: CATTGVPSEAFF.